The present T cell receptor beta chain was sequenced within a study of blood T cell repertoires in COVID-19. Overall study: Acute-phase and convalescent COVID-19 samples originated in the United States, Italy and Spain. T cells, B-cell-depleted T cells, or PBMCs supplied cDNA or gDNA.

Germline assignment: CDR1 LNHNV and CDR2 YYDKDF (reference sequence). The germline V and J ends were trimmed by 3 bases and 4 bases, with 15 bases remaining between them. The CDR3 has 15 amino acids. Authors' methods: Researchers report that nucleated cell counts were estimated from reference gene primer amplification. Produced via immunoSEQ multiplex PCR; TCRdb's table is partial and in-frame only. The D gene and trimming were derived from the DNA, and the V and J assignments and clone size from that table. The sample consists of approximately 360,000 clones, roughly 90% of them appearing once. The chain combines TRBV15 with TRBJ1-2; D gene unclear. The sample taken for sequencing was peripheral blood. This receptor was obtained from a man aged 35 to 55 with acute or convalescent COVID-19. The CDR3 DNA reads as TGTGCCACCAGCAGTTCCCTATCGCTAACCTATGGCTACACCTTC. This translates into CATSSSLSLTYGYTF. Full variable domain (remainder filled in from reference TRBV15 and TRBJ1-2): DAMVIQNPRYQVTQFGKPVTLSCSQTLNHNVMYWYQQKSSQAPKLLFHYYDKDFNNEADTPDNFQSRRPNTSFCFLDIRSPGLGDTAMYLCATSSSLSLTYGYTFGSGTRLTVV.